This is a list of T cell receptor beta chains from one sample in a study of blood T cells in healthy people across ages. TCRdb re-analysed the 5' RACE reads in MiXCR, keeping a single row per CDR3 protein. The sample lists about 730,000 distinct CDR3 sequences, roughly 43% occurring once. The source material was blood. The source of these receptors is a woman in her sixties in good health. CDR3s include the opening cysteine and the closing phenylalanine or tryptophan. The order of the fields is J gene, V gene, D gene, clone size, CDR3 DNA, CDR3 protein. D genes are given only for firm matches. The size entry is marked missing in some rows and otherwise reads once, few, many or a size class.

J: TRBJ2-1
V: TRBV20-1
D: TRBD2
size: -
DNA: TGCAGTGCCCGGGAAGGTCGACTAGCGGGAGCTGAGCAGTTCTTC
CDR3: CSAREGRLAGAEQFF

J: TRBJ2-1
V: TRBV28
D: TRBD2
size: -
DNA: TGTGCCAGCAGTCCCCCGGGAGGGGAGAATGAGCAGTTCTTC
CDR3: CASSPPGGENEQFF

J: TRBJ1-6
V: TRBV12-3/TRBV12-4
D: -
size: few
DNA: TGTGCCAGCAGCCCCGGGAACCCCTATAATTCACCCCTCCACTTT
CDR3: CASSPGNPYNSPLHF

J: TRBJ2-3
V: TRBV18
D: -
size: -
DNA: TGTGCCAGCTCACCACTGAGTTGGGGGGATACAGATACGCAGTATTTT
CDR3: CASSPLSWGDTDTQYF

J: TRBJ1-4
V: TRBV27
D: -
size: -
DNA: TGTGCCAGCAGTTTCTCAGGACGGGAAAAACTGTTTTTT
CDR3: CASSFSGREKLFF

J: TRBJ1-2
V: TRBV2
D: -
size: few
DNA: TGTGCCAGCAGTGAAGCGCTTGGGCTATATGGCTACACCTTC
CDR3: CASSEALGLYGYTF

J: TRBJ2-7
V: TRBV20-1
D: -
size: few
DNA: TGCAGTGCTAGAGGGGTAGAATTCTCCTACGAGCAGTACTTC
CDR3: CSARGVEFSYEQYF

J: TRBJ2-2
V: TRBV19
D: -
size: -
DNA: TGTGCCAGTAGTAGGGACGGTGACACCGGGGAGCTGTTTTTT
CDR3: CASSRDGDTGELFF

J: TRBJ2-7
V: TRBV2
D: -
size: few
DNA: TGTGCCAGCAGGGCATACGAGCAGTACTTC
CDR3: CASRAYEQYF

J: TRBJ2-7
V: TRBV6-2/TRBV6-3
D: -
size: -
DNA: TGTGCCAGCAGTTACTCCTCAATGAGAGGGGCCTACGAGCAGTACTTC
CDR3: CASSYSSMRGAYEQYF

J: TRBJ1-2
V: TRBV12-3/TRBV12-4
D: -
size: -
DNA: TGTGCCAGCAGTTTAGGGACAGCGAGGGCGTTGGATAACTATGGCTACACCTTC
CDR3: CASSLGTARALDNYGYTF

J: TRBJ2-3
V: TRBV11-2
D: -
size: few
DNA: TGTGCCAGCAGCTTGGCTATAACCAGTACCGCAGATACGCAGTATTTT
CDR3: CASSLAITSTADTQYF

J: TRBJ2-7
V: TRBV4-3
D: TRBD2
size: -
DNA: TGCGCCAGCAGCCAAGAGAGCGGGAGCTCCTACGAGCAGTACTTC
CDR3: CASSQESGSSYEQYF

J: TRBJ2-5
V: TRBV12-3/TRBV12-4
D: TRBD2
size: -
DNA: TGTGCCAGCAGTTTACAGCGGGGGGAGGAAGGGACCCAGTACTTC
CDR3: CASSLQRGEEGTQYF

J: TRBJ2-4
V: TRBV6-2/TRBV6-3
D: TRBD2
size: -
DNA: TGTGCCAGCGAGAATCGGTGGGGGGGCAAAAACATTCAGTACTTC
CDR3: CASENRWGGKNIQYF

J: TRBJ2-1
V: TRBV10-3
D: TRBD2
size: many
DNA: TGTGCCATCAGTGACCCCAGCGGGGGTGCCAATGAGCAGTTCTTC
CDR3: CAISDPSGGANEQFF

J: TRBJ2-1
V: TRBV6-2/TRBV6-3
D: TRBD2
size: few
DNA: TGTGCCAGCAGGCTAAAGGGACTAGCGGGAGGGCCGGGGAATGAGCAGTTCTTC
CDR3: CASRLKGLAGGPGNEQFF

J: TRBJ2-6
V: TRBV4-2
D: -
size: few
DNA: TGTGCCAGCAGCCAAGGGGCGGACAGTAAGTTGTCTGGGGCCAACGTCCTGACTTTC
CDR3: CASSQGADSKLSGANVLTF

J: TRBJ1-2
V: TRBV6-5
D: -
size: few
DNA: TGTGCCAGCAGCACGACACCAAACTATGGCTACACCTTC
CDR3: CASSTTPNYGYTF

J: TRBJ2-1
V: TRBV25-1
D: -
size: -
DNA: TGTGCCAGCAGTGGCGGACATTTTTACAATGAGCAGTTCTTC
CDR3: CASSGGHFYNEQFF

J: TRBJ2-1
V: TRBV10-3
D: TRBD1
size: few
DNA: TGTGCCATCAGTGAGCACCGCGCGGGACAGGGGGGAAATGAGCAGTTCTTC
CDR3: CAISEHRAGQGGNEQFF

J: TRBJ2-5
V: TRBV20-1
D: TRBD1
size: -
DNA: TGCAGTGCTAGAGATTGGGGGACAGGAGGCCAAGAGACCCAGTACTTC
CDR3: CSARDWGTGGQETQYF

J: TRBJ2-5
V: TRBV20-1
D: -
size: -
DNA: TGCAGTGCTCGACGACCTGACGTGGGAGGAGAGACCCAGTACTTC
CDR3: CSARRPDVGGETQYF

J: TRBJ1-6
V: TRBV3-1
D: TRBD1
size: -
DNA: TGTGCCAGCAGCCAAGATGTAGACAGGGGTGCTTCACCCCTCCACTTT
CDR3: CASSQDVDRGASPLHF

J: TRBJ2-7
V: TRBV6-2/TRBV6-3
D: TRBD2
size: many
DNA: TGTGCCAGCAGGATGCCGGGACTAGCGAAAGAGCAGTACTTC
CDR3: CASRMPGLAKEQYF

J: TRBJ2-7
V: TRBV20-1
D: -
size: -
DNA: TGCAGTGCTAGTGATAGGGGATACGAGCAGTACTTC
CDR3: CSASDRGYEQYF

J: TRBJ2-3
V: TRBV19
D: -
size: -
DNA: TGTGCCAGTAGTCGGCCAGGCCCGGCAGATACGCAGTATTTT
CDR3: CASSRPGPADTQYF

J: TRBJ2-7
V: TRBV5-1
D: TRBD1
size: -
DNA: TGCGCCAGCAGCTTTTTAACGGGGACAGTGAACTACGAGCAGTACTTC
CDR3: CASSFLTGTVNYEQYF

J: TRBJ1-4
V: TRBV7-9
D: TRBD1
size: -
DNA: TGTGCCAGCAGCACCCAGGGGGGAGGTGAAAAACTGTTTTTT
CDR3: CASSTQGGGEKLFF

J: TRBJ2-1
V: TRBV5-8
D: TRBD1
size: few
DNA: TGTGCCAGCAGCTGGGGGATGGGGACAGGCCCCTACAATGAGCAGTTCTTC
CDR3: CASSWGMGTGPYNEQFF

J: TRBJ2-1
V: TRBV18
D: TRBD2
size: many
DNA: TGTGCCAGCTCACAAGACCTAGCGGGAGGACTCAATGAGCAGTTCTTC
CDR3: CASSQDLAGGLNEQFF

J: TRBJ1-1
V: TRBV20-1
D: -
size: few
DNA: TGCAGTGCTATGGGCCCGAACACTGAAGCTTTCTTT
CDR3: CSAMGPNTEAFF

J: TRBJ2-1
V: TRBV18
D: -
size: -
DNA: TGTGCCAGCTCACCCGGGCCCACCCTCGAGCAGTTCTTC
CDR3: CASSPGPTLEQFF

J: TRBJ2-3
V: TRBV24-1
D: -
size: -
DNA: TGTGCCACCAGTGATTTGCTGGGTACGCAGTATTTT
CDR3: CATSDLLGTQYF

J: TRBJ1-2
V: TRBV27
D: -
size: -
DNA: TGTGCCAGCAGTCCCGGCACCGGGACGGGAGGCTATGGCTACACCTTC
CDR3: CASSPGTGTGGYGYTF

J: TRBJ1-4
V: TRBV7-2
D: -
size: -
DNA: TGTGCCAGCAGCTTACCCCGACCCGCAACTAATGAAAAACTGTTTTTT
CDR3: CASSLPRPATNEKLFF

J: TRBJ2-7
V: TRBV12-3/TRBV12-4
D: TRBD1
size: -
DNA: TGTGCCAGCAGTCGACAGGGGGCTGGATCCTACGAGCAGTACTTC
CDR3: CASSRQGAGSYEQYF

J: TRBJ2-3
V: TRBV6-2/TRBV6-3
D: TRBD2
size: -
DNA: TGTGCCAGCAGTTCCTGGACTAGCGCCACAGATACGCAGGATTTT
CDR3: CASSSWTSATDTQDF

J: TRBJ1-1
V: TRBV29-1
D: -
size: few
DNA: TGCAGCTGGTCCGGGGCGAGGACTGAAGCTTTCTTT
CDR3: CSWSGARTEAFF

J: TRBJ2-2
V: TRBV29-1
D: TRBD2
size: -
DNA: TGCAGCGTCCCCGGGAGGAGCGGGGAGCTGTTTTTT
CDR3: CSVPGRSGELFF

J: TRBJ2-7
V: TRBV3-1
D: -
size: few
DNA: TGTGCCAGCAGCGTTTCCAGTTCCGAGCAGTACTTC
CDR3: CASSVSSSEQYF

J: TRBJ2-2
V: TRBV7-3
D: TRBD1
size: few
DNA: TGTGCCAGCAGCTTTACCGGGACAGGGGATACCGGGGAGCTGTTTTTT
CDR3: CASSFTGTGDTGELFF

J: TRBJ1-3
V: TRBV28
D: TRBD1
size: -
DNA: TGTGCCAGCAGACTCCCGGGACAGGGAGGAAACACCATATATTTT
CDR3: CASRLPGQGGNTIYF

J: TRBJ1-3
V: TRBV6-2/TRBV6-3
D: -
size: -
DNA: TGTGCCAGCAAAGCGGGCCTATCTGGAAACACCATATATTTT
CDR3: CASKAGLSGNTIYF

J: TRBJ2-7
V: TRBV29-1
D: -
size: -
DNA: TGCAGCGTTGACCCGGGAGACTCCTTCGAGCAGTACTTC
CDR3: CSVDPGDSFEQYF

J: TRBJ2-1
V: TRBV10-3
D: -
size: many
DNA: TGTGCCATCAGTGAGTCGGCGGGAAAGGTCAATGAGCAGTTCTTC
CDR3: CAISESAGKVNEQFF

J: TRBJ2-1
V: TRBV7-9
D: TRBD1
size: -
DNA: TGTGCCAGCAGCCCCAAAATGCCAACCGGGACAGGCTACAATAAGCAGTTCTTC
CDR3: CASSPKMPTGTGYNKQFF

J: TRBJ2-7
V: TRBV6-5
D: TRBD1
size: -
DNA: TGTGCCACCCGAAAAGAGTTGACAGGGGGCTACGAGCAGTACTTC
CDR3: CATRKELTGGYEQYF

J: TRBJ1-1
V: TRBV6-5
D: -
size: -
DNA: TGTGCCAGCAGCCCAGGGGTAAAGGGGAACACTGAAGCTTTCTTT
CDR3: CASSPGVKGNTEAFF

J: TRBJ2-1
V: TRBV20-1
D: -
size: -
DNA: TGCAGTGCTACCCGGGCGAGGGCCTCCTACAATGAGCAGTTCTTC
CDR3: CSATRARASYNEQFF

J: TRBJ1-5
V: TRBV12-3/TRBV12-4
D: -
size: -
DNA: TGTGCCAGCAGTTATAATCCTAGCAATCAGCCCCAGCATTTT
CDR3: CASSYNPSNQPQHF

J: TRBJ1-4
V: TRBV20-1
D: -
size: -
DNA: TGCAGTGCTAGAGATTCCAGGGACGGGACTAATGAAAAACTGTTTTTT
CDR3: CSARDSRDGTNEKLFF

J: TRBJ2-5
V: TRBV20-1
D: TRBD2
size: -
DNA: TGCAGTGCTAGAGACCCCAGCGGGAGGGCAGAGACCCAGTACTTC
CDR3: CSARDPSGRAETQYF

J: TRBJ2-5
V: TRBV27
D: TRBD2
size: -
DNA: TGTGCCAGCAGTTCGCTGGGGGGGCAAGAGACCCAGTACTTC
CDR3: CASSSLGGQETQYF

J: TRBJ1-2
V: TRBV5-1
D: -
size: few
DNA: TGCGCCAGCAGCAGGGAAGGTACCGGCTACACCTTC
CDR3: CASSREGTGYTF

J: TRBJ2-3
V: TRBV10-3
D: -
size: -
DNA: TGTGTCACCGCAGGGGGAGGGCCCACAGATACGCAGTATTTT
CDR3: CVTAGGGPTDTQYF

J: TRBJ1-1
V: TRBV27
D: -
size: few
DNA: TGTGCCAGCAGTTGGGGGACGGAGGGCTCTGAAGCTTTCTTT
CDR3: CASSWGTEGSEAFF